This entry concerns a single T cell receptor beta chain. The authors prepared the TCRbeta library with unique molecular identifiers. Each CDR3 protein is one row after TCRdb ran MiXCR on the PCR reads. The sample carries some 600,000 distinct CDR3 sequences, 10% to 15% recorded once. This sample was taken from a study of T-cell reconstitution after alpha-beta-depleted transplantation in children. The clonotype originates from a male patient younger than 18 who had a stem cell transplant for acute myeloid leukemia, so the T cells may come from the graft donor. Here the sequenced sample was PBMCs, mostly from graft donor cells, taken 360 days after TCRalphabeta/CD19-depleted stem cell transplant.

CDR3 sequence reads: CASSLTGGHTGELFF. CDR3 nucleotides: TGCGCCAGCAGTTTAACAGGGGGCCACACCGGGGAGCTGTTTTTT. The chain uses TRBV5-1 and TRBJ2-2; 9 bases line up with TRBD1. The germline V gene encodes CDR1 SGHRS and CDR2 YFSETQ. This CDR3 is 15 amino acids long. The junction had 5 bases not matched to a gene; V was cut back by 5 bases and J by 3 bases.